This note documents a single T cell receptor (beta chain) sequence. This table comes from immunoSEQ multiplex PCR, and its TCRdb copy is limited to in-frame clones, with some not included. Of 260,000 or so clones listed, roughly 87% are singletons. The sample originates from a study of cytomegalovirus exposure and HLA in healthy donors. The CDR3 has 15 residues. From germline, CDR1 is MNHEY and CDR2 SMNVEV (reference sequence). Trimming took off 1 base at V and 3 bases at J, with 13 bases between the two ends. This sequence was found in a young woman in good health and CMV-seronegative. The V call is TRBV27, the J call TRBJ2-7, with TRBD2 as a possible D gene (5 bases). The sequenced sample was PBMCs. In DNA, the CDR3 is TGTGCCAGCAGTTTATTTCCGGGGATGGGCTACGAGCAGTACTTC. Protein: CASSLFPGMGYEQYF.